The T cell receptor (beta chain) described here comes from a study of early T cells in non-severe SARS-CoV-2 infection. About the research overall: Sequencing of unsorted whole blood was done on bulk RNA, leaving chains unpaired.

The TCR library protocol was used to attach unique molecular identifiers. These identifiers were attached to individual cDNA molecules. TCRdb called the 5' RACE reads again in MiXCR, with one record for every CDR3 protein. Among approximately 60,000 distinct CDR3 sequences listed, about 10% were seen once. This clonotype came up many times. Its antigen remains unknown. Germline V lookup: CDR1 SGHTA, CDR2 FQGTGA. The V gene end was trimmed by 5 bases and the J gene end by 13 bases; junction bases not matched to a gene: 6. This CDR3 comprises 11 residues. General study points: Using VDJdb, the matching emphasized anti-spike CD8 responses while missing private and CD4 specificities.

The source material was whole blood, sampled at baseline. The chain has TRBV7-3 and TRBJ2-7; 9 bases fit TRBD2. This sequence originates from an adult who was a healthcare worker with PCR-confirmed SARS-CoV-2 infection or an uninfected control (not recorded which). The CDR3 DNA reads as TGTGCCAGCAGCCTAGGGACTAGCTTATACTTC. Its protein is CASSLGTSLYF.